The source of this T cell receptor beta chain is a study of blood T cells in healthy people across ages. This clonotype was detected only a few times. A second PCR, run for about 7 to 11 cycles, used a sample-barcoded 5' primer plus a J-beta primer mix. TCRdb re-called the 5' RACE reads with MiXCR, one entry per CDR3 protein. This sample has 800,000 to 900,000 distinct CDR3 sequences; roughly 60% occur once, and the top ten carry 28%. Each sample had at least 6 million PBMCs isolated. Looked up from germline, CDR1 is SQVTM and CDR2 is ANQGSEA. The CDR3 spans 13 residues. V lost 7 bases, J lost 7 bases, and 8 bases stayed unmatched.

The sequencing sample was made of blood. The sequence was collected from a man younger than 40 in good health. This chain uses TRBV29-1 with TRBJ2-1; 9 nucleotides agree with TRBD1. The CDR3 DNA follows: TGCAGCGGGGGGACAGGGACGGGTAATGAGCAGTTCTTC. This encodes CSGGTGTGNEQFF.